This is a list of T cell receptor beta chains from one sample in a study of blood T cell repertoires in COVID-19. Here immunoSEQ multiplex PCR was the method, and the copy in TCRdb shows in-frame clones only, minus some. Among 130,000 or so clones listed, 88% were seen once. Sequenced material: peripheral blood. These receptors all come from a man aged 45-65 years with acute or convalescent COVID-19. The CDR3 runs from the conserved cysteine through the conserved F or W. The D gene is left open where the match is weak. Clone size is shown for a subset of rows, as once, few, many or a class of expanded clone.

d_call j_call v_call clone_size cdr3_nt cdr3_aa
TRBD1 TRBJ2-7 TRBV11-2 NA TGTGCCACCCACTCGTCCCCGGGACAGAGGACCTCCTACGAGCAGTACTTC CATHSSPGQRTSYEQYF
NA TRBJ1-6 TRBV27 NA TGTGCCAGCAGTCTCGTCCTGGGGGGGAATTCACCCCTCCACTTT CASSLVLGGNSPLHF
TRBD1 TRBJ1-6 TRBV28 NA TGTGCCAGCAGTTTACGGACAGGGGAAATGGATTCACCCCTCCACTTT CASSLRTGEMDSPLHF
NA TRBJ1-5 TRBV28 once TGTGCCAGCAGTCTATCAGGGTTTGGGTACAATCAGCCCCAGCATTTT CASSLSGFGYNQPQHF
NA TRBJ1-1 TRBV28 NA TGTGCCAGCAGTCCCAGAGACAGGTGGGCTGAAGCTTTCTTT CASSPRDRWAEAFF
NA TRBJ2-1 TRBV6-5 NA TGTGCCAGCAGGCTCACCCCGGGAACCTACAATGAGCAGTTCTTC CASRLTPGTYNEQFF
NA TRBJ2-7 TRBV4-1 NA TGCGCCAGCAGCCAAGATCCCGCGAGAAGTTACGAGCAGTACTTC CASSQDPARSYEQYF
NA TRBJ1-1 TRBV3-1/TRBV3-2 NA TGTGCCAGCAGCCACAGAACAGGGCTCGGGGGGTACACTGAAGCTTTCTTT CASSHRTGLGGYTEAFF
NA TRBJ2-1 TRBV5-1 NA TGCGCCAGTACCCGGGATACAAGCTCCTACAATGAGCAGTTCTTC CASTRDTSSYNEQFF
NA TRBJ1-4 TRBV10-2 once TGCGCCAGCAGCGGTCGGGGGGCTAATGAAAAACTGTTTTTT CASSGRGANEKLFF
TRBD2 TRBJ2-3 TRBV7-9 NA TGTGCCACCTCCCGGCGGGCGGGAGGCGGCGATACGCAGTATTTT CATSRRAGGGDTQYF
NA TRBJ1-3 TRBV5-8 NA TGTGCCAGCAACTTCGGGACTGCTGGAAACACCATATATTTT CASNFGTAGNTIYF
TRBD1 TRBJ1-5 TRBV7-4 NA TGTGCCAGCAGCTACCGAACAGGGGGCGCGCATCAGCCCCAGCATTTT CASSYRTGGAHQPQHF
NA TRBJ1-1 TRBV6-5 NA TGTGCCAGCCAGCAGGGGAGAAGGACAACTGAAGCTTTCTTT CASQQGRRTTEAFF
TRBD1 TRBJ2-1 TRBV7-7 NA TGTGCTAGCAGCCCCGGGACAGCAGGCTACAATGAGCAGTTCTTC CASSPGTAGYNEQFF
NA TRBJ1-1 TRBV6-5 few TGTGCCAGCAGTTACTCGATAGCGGAATACACTGAAGCTTTCTTT CASSYSIAEYTEAFF
NA TRBJ2-5 TRBV15 NA TGTGCCACCAGCAGAGTTTCCGCAGACTACCAAGAGACCCAGTACTTC CATSRVSADYQETQYF
TRBD1 TRBJ2-5 TRBV4-1 NA TGCGCCAGCAGCCAAGATTTGACAGGGGGTCAGAAGTGGGAGACCCAGTACTTC CASSQDLTGGQKWETQYF
NA TRBJ2-1 TRBV7-9 NA TGTGCCAGCACCCGGGACTCGTTTCGCTCCTACAATGAGCAGTTCTTC CASTRDSFRSYNEQFF
NA TRBJ2-5 TRBV19 few TGTGCCAGTAGTATCGGGTCAGCACCCTCAGGGGAGACCCAGTACTTC CASSIGSAPSGETQYF
NA TRBJ2-2 TRBV2 NA TGTGCCAGCAGTGAATCGGGTCGGGGGGAGCTGTTTTTT CASSESGRGELFF
TRBD1 TRBJ1-2 TRBV6-5 NA TGTGCCAGCAGTTACGGGGGACAGATCTATGGCTACACCTTC CASSYGGQIYGYTF
TRBD1 TRBJ1-4 TRBV9 NA TGTGCCAGCAGCTCTTCCGGAGGGACAGGGGTGGAAAAACTGTTTTTT CASSSSGGTGVEKLFF
NA TRBJ2-1 TRBV28 NA TGTGCCAGCAGTTTGAGGCAGCTCGGTGAGCAGTTCTTC CASSLRQLGEQFF
NA TRBJ1-5 TRBV28 NA TGTGCCAGCAGTTCTAGGGGTTACGAGCATTTT CASSSRGYEHF
NA TRBJ1-3 TRBV5-5 NA TGTGCCAGCAGTCTACCGGCGGCCAACTCTGGAAACACCATATATTTT CASSLPAANSGNTIYF
NA TRBJ1-1 TRBV5-8 NA TGTGCCAGCTCGCGGTCGGGGACTTCTGAAGCTTTCTTT CASSRSGTSEAFF
NA TRBJ1-1 TRBV18 once TGTGCCAGCTCACCACCAGGACAGTGGAGGAACACTGAAGCTTTCTTT CASSPPGQWRNTEAFF
NA TRBJ1-1 TRBV7-8 NA TGTGCCAGCAGGAGCGGCACTGAAGCTTTCTTT CASRSGTEAFF
NA TRBJ1-2 TRBV6-1 NA TGTGCCAGCAGTGAAGGGGCAGGTTACTATGGCTACACCTTC CASSEGAGYYGYTF
NA TRBJ1-2 TRBV2 NA TGTGCCAGCAGTGAAGAGACAGCCACTTACTATGGCTACACCTTC CASSEETATYYGYTF
TRBD1 TRBJ1-2 TRBV5-1 NA TGCGCCAGCAGCTTGGGGGGACAGGCGGCTGGCTACACCTTC CASSLGGQAAGYTF
TRBD1 TRBJ1-1 TRBV30 few TGTGCCTGTACCCGGGACAGGCCCATCGAAGCTTTCTTT CACTRDRPIEAFF
TRBD1 TRBJ2-2 TRBV7-2 few TGTGCCAGCAGCCCCAACAGGGGTAACACCGGGGAGCTGTTTTTT CASSPNRGNTGELFF
TRBD2 TRBJ2-7 TRBV10-1 NA TGCGCCAGCAGTGAACTAGCGGGAGCCTACGAGCAGTACTTC CASSELAGAYEQYF
TRBD2 TRBJ2-1 TRBV5-1 NA TGCGCCAGCAGCTTGGATAGCGGGAGTTGGAATGAGCAGTTCTTC CASSLDSGSWNEQFF
TRBD2 TRBJ2-1 TRBV6-5 NA TGTGCCAGCAGTTACTCGAGCGGGAGGGCCGGGAATGAGCAGTTCTTC CASSYSSGRAGNEQFF